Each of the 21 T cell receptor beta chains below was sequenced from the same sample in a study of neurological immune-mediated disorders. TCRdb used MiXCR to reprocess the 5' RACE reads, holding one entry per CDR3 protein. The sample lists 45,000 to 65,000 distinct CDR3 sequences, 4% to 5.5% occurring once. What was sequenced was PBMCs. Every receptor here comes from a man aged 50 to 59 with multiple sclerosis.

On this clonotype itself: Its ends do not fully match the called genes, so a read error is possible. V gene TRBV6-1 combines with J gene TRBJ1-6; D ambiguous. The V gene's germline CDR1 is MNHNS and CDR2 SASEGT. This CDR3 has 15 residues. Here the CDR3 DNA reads TGTGCCAGCAGTGAAATGCAGGTTCCTAATTCACCCCTCAACTTT. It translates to CASSEMQVPNSPLNF.

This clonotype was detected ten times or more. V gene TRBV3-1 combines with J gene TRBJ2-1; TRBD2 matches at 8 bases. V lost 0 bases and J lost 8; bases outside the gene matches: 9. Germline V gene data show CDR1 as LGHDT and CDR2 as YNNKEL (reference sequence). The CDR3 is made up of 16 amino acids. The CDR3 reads CASSQDSGTRLYEQFF. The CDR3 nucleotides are TGTGCCAGCAGCCAAGATTCAGGGACTAGGCTCTATGAGCAGTTCTTC.

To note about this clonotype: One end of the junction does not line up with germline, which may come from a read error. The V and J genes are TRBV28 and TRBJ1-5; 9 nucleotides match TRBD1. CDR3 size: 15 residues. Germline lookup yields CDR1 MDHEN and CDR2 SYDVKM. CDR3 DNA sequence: TGTGCCAGCAGTATGGGGGACAGGGACAATCAGCCCCAGAATTTT. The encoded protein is CASSMGDRDNQPQNF. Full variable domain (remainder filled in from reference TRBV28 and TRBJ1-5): DVKVTQSSRYLVKRTGEKVFLECVQDMDHENMFWYRQDPGLGLRLIYFSYDVKMKEKGDIPEGYSVSREKKERFSLILESASTNQTSMYLCASSMGDRDNQPQNFGDGTRLSIL.

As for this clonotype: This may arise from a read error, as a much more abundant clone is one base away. The DNA of the CDR3 is TGTGCCAGCAGCCCGGGAAAGGGGACCCGGAAGTACTTC. This translates into CASSPGKGTRKYF. The rearrangement uses TRBV2 and TRBJ2-7; D might be TRBD1 or TRBD2, each matching 5 bases. Trimming stripped 6 bases from V and 11 bases from J, with 20 bases between. The CDR3 is made up of 13 amino acids. CDR1 and CDR2 from the germline V gene are SNHLY and FYNNEI.

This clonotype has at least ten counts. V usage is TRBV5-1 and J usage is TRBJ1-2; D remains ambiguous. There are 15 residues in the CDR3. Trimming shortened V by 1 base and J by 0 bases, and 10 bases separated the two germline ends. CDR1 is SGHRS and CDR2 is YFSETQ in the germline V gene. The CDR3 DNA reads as TGCGCCAGCAGCTTGTACCCCGGTGCTAACTATGGCTACACCTTC. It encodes CASSLYPGANYGYTF.

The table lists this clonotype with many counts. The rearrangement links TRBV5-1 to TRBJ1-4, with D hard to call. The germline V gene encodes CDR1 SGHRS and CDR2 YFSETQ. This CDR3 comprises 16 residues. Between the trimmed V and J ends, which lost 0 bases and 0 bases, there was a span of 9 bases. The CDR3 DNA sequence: TGCGCCAGCAGCTTGGACCGACAAGCAACTAATGAAAAACTGTTTTTT. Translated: CASSLDRQATNEKLFF.

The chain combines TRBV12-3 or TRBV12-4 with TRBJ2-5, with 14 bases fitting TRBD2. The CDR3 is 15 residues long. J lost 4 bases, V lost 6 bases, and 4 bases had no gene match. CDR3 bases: TGTGCCAGCAGACCGGGACTAGCGGGAGTAGAGACCCAGTACTTC. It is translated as CASRPGLAGVETQYF.

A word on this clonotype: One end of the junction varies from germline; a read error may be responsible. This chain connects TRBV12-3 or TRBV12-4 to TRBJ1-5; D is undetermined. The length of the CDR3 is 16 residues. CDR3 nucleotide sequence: TGTGCCAGCAGTCTCCCGGGTCCTGGGAGCAATCAGCCCCAGAATTTT. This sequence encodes CASSLPGPGSNQPQNF.

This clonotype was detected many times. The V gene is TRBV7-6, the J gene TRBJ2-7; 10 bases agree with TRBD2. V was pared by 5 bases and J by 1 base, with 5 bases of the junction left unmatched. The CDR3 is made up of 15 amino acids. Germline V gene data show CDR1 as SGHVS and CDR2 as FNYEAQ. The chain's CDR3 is CASSMLAGASYEQYF. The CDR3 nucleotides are TGTGCCAGCAGCATGCTAGCGGGAGCGTCCTACGAGCAGTACTTC.

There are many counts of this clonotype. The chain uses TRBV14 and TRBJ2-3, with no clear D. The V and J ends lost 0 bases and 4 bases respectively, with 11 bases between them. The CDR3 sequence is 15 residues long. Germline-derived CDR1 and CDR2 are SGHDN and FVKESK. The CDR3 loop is CASSQDLNSADTQYF. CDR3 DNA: TGTGCCAGCAGCCAAGATCTAAATTCAGCAGATACGCAGTATTTT.

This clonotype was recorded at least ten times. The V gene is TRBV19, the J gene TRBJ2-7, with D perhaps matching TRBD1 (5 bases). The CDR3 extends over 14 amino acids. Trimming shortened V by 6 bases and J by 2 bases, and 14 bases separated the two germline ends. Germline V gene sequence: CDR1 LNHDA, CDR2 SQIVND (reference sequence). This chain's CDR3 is CASSQQGVTYEQYF. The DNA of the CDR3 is TGTGCCAGTAGCCAACAAGGGGTCACCTACGAGCAGTACTTC. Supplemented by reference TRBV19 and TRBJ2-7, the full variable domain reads DGGITQSPKYLFRKEGQNVTLSCEQNLNHDAMYWYRQDPGQGLRLIYYSQIVNDFQKGDIAEGYSVSREKKESFPLTVTSAQKNPTAFYLCASSQQGVTYEQYFGPGTRLTVT.

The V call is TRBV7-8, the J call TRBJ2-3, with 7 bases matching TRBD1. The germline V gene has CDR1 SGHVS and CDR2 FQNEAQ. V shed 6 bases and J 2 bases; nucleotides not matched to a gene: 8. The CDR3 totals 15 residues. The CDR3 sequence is CASRLSGQTTDTQYF. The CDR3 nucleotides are TGTGCCAGCAGGTTATCGGGACAGACCACAGATACGCAGTATTTT.

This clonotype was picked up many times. The CDR3 region is CATRTSGGNEQFF. DNA of the CDR3: TGTGCCACCCGGACTAGCGGAGGCAATGAGCAGTTCTTC. The chain is built from TRBV24-1 and TRBJ2-1, with 10 bases matching TRBD2. Germline CDR1 reads KGHDR; CDR2 reads SFDVKD. This CDR3 has 13 residues. With V trimmed by 9 bases and J by 6 bases, 4 bases remained unmatched.

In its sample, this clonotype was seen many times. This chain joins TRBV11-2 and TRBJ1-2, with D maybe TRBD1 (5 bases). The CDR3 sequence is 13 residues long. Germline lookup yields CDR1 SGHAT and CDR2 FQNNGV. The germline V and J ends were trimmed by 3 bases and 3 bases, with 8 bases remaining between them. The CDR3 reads CASSFGGDYGYTF. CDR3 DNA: TGTGCCAGCAGCTTTGGGGGGGACTATGGCTACACCTTC.

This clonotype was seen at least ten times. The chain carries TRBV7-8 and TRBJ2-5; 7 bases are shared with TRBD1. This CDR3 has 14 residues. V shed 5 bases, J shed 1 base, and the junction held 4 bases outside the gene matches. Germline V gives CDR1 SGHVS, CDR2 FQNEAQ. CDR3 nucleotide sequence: TGTGCCAGCAGCCTCGGGACAGTCCAAGAGACCCAGTACTTC. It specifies CASSLGTVQETQYF.

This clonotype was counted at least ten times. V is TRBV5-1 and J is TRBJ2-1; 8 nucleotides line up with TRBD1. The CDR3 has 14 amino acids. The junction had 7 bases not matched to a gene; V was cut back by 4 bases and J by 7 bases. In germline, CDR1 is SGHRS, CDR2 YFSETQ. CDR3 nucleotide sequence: TGCGCCAGCAGCACCCGGACAGGGAGGAATGAGCAGTTCTTC. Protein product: CASSTRTGRNEQFF.

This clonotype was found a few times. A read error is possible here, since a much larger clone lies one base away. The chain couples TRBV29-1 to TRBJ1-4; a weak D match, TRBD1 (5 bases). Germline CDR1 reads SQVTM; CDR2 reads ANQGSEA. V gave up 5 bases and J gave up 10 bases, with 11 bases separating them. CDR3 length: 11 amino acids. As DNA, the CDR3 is TGCAGCGTTAGAACCGACAGAAAACTGTTTTTT. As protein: CSVRTDRKLFF.

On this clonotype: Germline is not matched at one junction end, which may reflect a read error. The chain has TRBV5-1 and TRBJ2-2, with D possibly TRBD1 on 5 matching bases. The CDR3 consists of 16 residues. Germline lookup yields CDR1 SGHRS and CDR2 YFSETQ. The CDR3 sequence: CASSKDSPLDTVELFF. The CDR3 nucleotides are TGCGCCAGCAGCAAAGACAGCCCCTTAGACACCGTGGAGCTGTTTTTT.

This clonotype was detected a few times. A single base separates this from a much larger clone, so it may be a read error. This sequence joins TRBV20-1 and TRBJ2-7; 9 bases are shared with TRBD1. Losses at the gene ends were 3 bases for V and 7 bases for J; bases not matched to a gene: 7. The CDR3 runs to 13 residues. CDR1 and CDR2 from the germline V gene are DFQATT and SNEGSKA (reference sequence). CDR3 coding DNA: TGCAGTGCTAGGGGGACAGGGTACGAAGAGCAGTACTTC. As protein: CSARGTGYEEQYF.

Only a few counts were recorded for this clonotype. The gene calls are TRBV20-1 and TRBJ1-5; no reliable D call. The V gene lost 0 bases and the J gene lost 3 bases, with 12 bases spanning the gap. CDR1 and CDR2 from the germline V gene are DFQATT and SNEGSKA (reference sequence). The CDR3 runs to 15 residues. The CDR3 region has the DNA TGCAGTGCTAGAGATCCGAGACAATCCAATCAGCCCCAGCATTTT. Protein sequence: CSARDPRQSNQPQHF.

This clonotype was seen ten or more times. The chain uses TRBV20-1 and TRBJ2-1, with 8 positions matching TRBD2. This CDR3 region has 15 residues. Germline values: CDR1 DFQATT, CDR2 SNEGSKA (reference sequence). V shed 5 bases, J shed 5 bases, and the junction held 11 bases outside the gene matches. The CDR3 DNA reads TGCAGTGCTCCCTCTTCGGGAGGGCACCACAATGAGCAGTTCTTC. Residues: CSAPSSGGHHNEQFF.